This T cell receptor (beta chain) was retrieved from a study of control samples from healthy donors and cancer patients. Using immunoSEQ multiplex PCR, the repertoire was profiled, and TCRdb retains in-frame clones only, with some absent. This sample has about 160,000 clones; roughly 95% occur once, and the top ten carry just over 1%. Input material: blood. This TCR was sampled from a woman in her 30s in good health.

CDR3 loop: CAWKLLGKQQTQYF. The CDR3 DNA reads as TGTGCCTGGAAACTTTTGGGCAAACAACAGACCCAGTACTTC. The V and J genes are TRBV30 and TRBJ2-5, with unresolved D. Germline V gene sequence: CDR1 GTSNPN, CDR2 SVGIG (reference sequence). V lost 4 bases to trimming and J lost 6 bases, with 18 bases between them. This CDR3 region has 14 residues.